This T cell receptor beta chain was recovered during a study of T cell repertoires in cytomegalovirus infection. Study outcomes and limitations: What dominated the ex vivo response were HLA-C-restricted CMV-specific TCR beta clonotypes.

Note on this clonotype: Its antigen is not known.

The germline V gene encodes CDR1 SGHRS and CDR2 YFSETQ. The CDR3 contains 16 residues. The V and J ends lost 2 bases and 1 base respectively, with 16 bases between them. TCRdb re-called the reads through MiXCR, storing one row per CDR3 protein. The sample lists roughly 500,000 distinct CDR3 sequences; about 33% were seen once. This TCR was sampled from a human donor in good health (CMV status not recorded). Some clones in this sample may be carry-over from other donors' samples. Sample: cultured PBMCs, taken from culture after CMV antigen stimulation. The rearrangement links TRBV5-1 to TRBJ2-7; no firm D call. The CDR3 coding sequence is TGCGCCAGCAGCTTAGTCATTCGGAAGTTGTCCTACGAGCAGTACTTC. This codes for CASSLVIRKLSYEQYF.